This T cell receptor beta chain was sequenced in a study of blood T cell repertoires in COVID-19. On the study more broadly: The United States, Italy and Spain supplied acute and convalescent COVID-19 samples. T cells, B-cell-depleted T cells, or PBMCs provided the cDNA or gDNA that served as material.

V lost 4 bases and J lost 4; bases outside the gene matches: 6. The CDR3 sequence is 16 residues long. Germline V gene data show CDR1 as MNHNS and CDR2 as SASEGT. In assigning cohorts, the study relied on participant-reported clinical history. As originally analysed: The assay estimated nucleated cells by amplifying reference gene primers. The protocol was immunoSEQ multiplex PCR, while the TCRdb copy is restricted to in-frame clones and leaves out a portion. The D gene and trimming were derived from the DNA, and the V and J assignments and clone size from that table. The sample holds around 300,000 clones, 88% seen once.

The chain is built from TRBV6-1 and TRBJ2-2; 10 bases match TRBD1. Source material: PBMCs or T cells enriched from blood (not recorded which). The receptor's source is a woman between 45 and 65 years old who had recovered from COVID-19. CDR3 DNA: TGTGCCAGCAGTGGGGGGACAGGGGTGGCCACCGGGGAGCTGTTTTTT. It translates to CASSGGTGVATGELFF.